The T cell receptor (beta chain) under discussion was sequenced for a study of blood T cell repertoires in COVID-19 (dated by TCRdb to about 2020). For the study in its entirety: Collaborator samples came from the United States, Italy and Spain and covered acute and convalescent phases of COVID-19. The prospective study material was composed of cDNA or gDNA derived from T cells, B-cell-depleted T cells, or PBMCs. A freely available public database, intended as a resource for researchers studying the immune response to SARS-CoV-2, is where the repertoires were released. The samples were drawn from the first 160 participants of the ongoing ImmuneRACE study and from 1,254 subjects provided by 6 global collaborators. Where available, HLA class I and class II types were obtained from metadata supplied by the sample provider rather than from assay-based typing. Deeply sampled blood TCRbeta repertoires from subjects exposed to, actively infected with, or recovered from COVID-19 were included in the dataset. A de-identified subject ID, COVID-19 status, age in years and sex were almost always included in the sample metadata. Overall study results and their limits: How much clinical and demographic metadata was included differed by source and by participant, and the metadata was provided uncurated.

TCRbeta CDR3 regions were amplified from genomic DNA by means of the immunoSEQ Assay, a bias-controlled multiplex PCR. On the study's bioinformatics: The number of nucleated cells in each sample was estimated by amplification of reference gene primers within the assay. To quantify the absolute abundance of each unique TCRbeta CDR3 rearrangement, sequence reads were collapsed and filtered. For each sample, productive Simpson clonality was calculated by taking the square root of Simpson's diversity index across productive rearrangements. This is the immuneACCESS table as TCRdb keeps it, with only in-frame sequences that have V and J called. A part of the clones is gone; compared with another copy, unresolved V genes explain less than half, and the rest is unexplained. From that table come the V and J calls and clone size; the DNA was used to work out D and trimming. The sample profile shows fewer than 200,000 clones; 82% of them were found once. Of the sample, approximately 8% falls within the top ten clones.

A note on this clone: No cognate antigen has been identified for it. Nothing much larger sits one base from this clone, and base qualities are not available.

In Seattle, one collaborating source enrolled patients while the infection was active and tracked those patients longitudinally over the course of disease. Collaborating institutions collected whole blood in K2EDTA tubes following their own protocols. For TCRbeta analysis, collaborators shipped samples as frozen whole blood, isolated PBMCs, or DNA extracted from either of those sample types. Trimming costs V 4 bases and J 2 bases, and their ends lie 9 bases apart. From a lookup of the germline V gene, CDR1 and CDR2 are SGHTA and FQGNSA. Taken from cysteine to phenylalanine, the CDR3 has 14 residues. Kept here is only the CDR3 DNA, which spans 42 bases and is read in frame from base 1.

The sequenced material came from peripheral blood. This chain joins TRBV7-2 to TRBJ1-3; too little of a D gene remains to name it. The sequence came from a woman aged 55-70 years with COVID-19, enrolled during active disease. The nucleotide sequence reads as follows: TGTGCCAGCAGCTCGAGCGGGACTGGAAACACCATATATTTT. This sequence encodes CASSSSGTGNTIYF.